These 2 T cell receptor beta chains were all obtained from the same sample, sequenced in a study of blood T cell repertoires in COVID-19. This table comes from immunoSEQ multiplex PCR, and its TCRdb copy is limited to in-frame clones, with some not included. The sample holds about 270,000 clones, under 95% seen once. Material for sequencing was PBMCs or T cells enriched from blood (not recorded which). These receptors came from a man aged 35 to 55 who had been exposed to COVID-19.

This clone was recorded once. This chain connects TRBV18 to TRBJ2-1; TRBD1 is a possible D gene (6 bases). The CDR3 runs to 15 residues. The V end lost 5 bases, the J end lost 0 bases, and 11 bases lay between the germline ends. Germline-derived CDR1 and CDR2 are KGHSH and LQKENI. The CDR3: CASSSGQSSYNEQFF. CDR3 DNA: TGTGCCAGCTCATCGGGACAAAGCTCCTACAATGAGCAGTTCTTC.

CDR3 in DNA: TGTGCCAGCAGTGGGGCCCGAACAGGGGGCTATAGCAATCAGCCCCAGCATTTT. Amino acids: CASSGARTGGYSNQPQHF. The chain couples TRBV28 to TRBJ1-5, with 9 bases lining up with TRBD1. The CDR3 has 18 residues. Germline trimming cut 5 bases from V and 0 bases from J; bases unmatched to any gene: 11. CDR1 and CDR2 from the germline V gene are MDHEN and SYDVKM.